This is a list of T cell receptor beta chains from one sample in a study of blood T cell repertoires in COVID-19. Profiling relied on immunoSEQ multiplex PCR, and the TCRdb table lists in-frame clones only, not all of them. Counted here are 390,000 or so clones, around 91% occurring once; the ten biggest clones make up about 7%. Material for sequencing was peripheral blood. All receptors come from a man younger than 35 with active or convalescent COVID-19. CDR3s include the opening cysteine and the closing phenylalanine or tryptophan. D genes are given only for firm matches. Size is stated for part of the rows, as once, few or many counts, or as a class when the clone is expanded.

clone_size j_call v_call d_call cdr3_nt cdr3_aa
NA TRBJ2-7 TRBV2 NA TGTGCCAGCAGTGTTGCCCGAGGCTACGAGCAGTACTTC CASSVARGYEQYF
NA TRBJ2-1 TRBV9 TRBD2 TGTGCCAGCAGCGCCCGGGACTATACCTACAATGAGCAGTTCTTC CASSARDYTYNEQFF
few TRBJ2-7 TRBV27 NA TGTGCCAGCAGTACGGTCAGCGAGCACTACGAGCAGTACTTC CASSTVSEHYEQYF
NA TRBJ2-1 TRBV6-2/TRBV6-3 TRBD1 TGTGCCAGCAGTTACCCCGGGGACAGGAAGCAGTTCTTC CASSYPGDRKQFF
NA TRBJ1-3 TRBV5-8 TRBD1 TGTGCCAGCAGCCCGGGACAGAGCTCTGGAAACACCATATATTTT CASSPGQSSGNTIYF
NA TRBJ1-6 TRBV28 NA TGTGCCAGCAGTCCAGTTTCGCCTCGAGGGAATTCACCCCTCCACTTT CASSPVSPRGNSPLHF
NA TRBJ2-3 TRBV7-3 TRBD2 TGTGCCAGCAGCTTGTCGGGGGGTACCACAGATACGCAGTATTTT CASSLSGGTTDTQYF
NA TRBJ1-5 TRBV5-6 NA TGTGCCAGCAGCTTGTATAACAGAAGGACAGTAAACAATCAGCCCCAGCATTTT CASSLYNRRTVNNQPQHF
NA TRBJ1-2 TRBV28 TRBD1 TGTGCCAGCAACACCCCTGGGACAGCCCAAGCTAACTATGGCTACACCTTC CASNTPGTAQANYGYTF
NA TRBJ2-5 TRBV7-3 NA TGTGCCAGCAGCTTAACGGGCCGGGGGGAGACCCAGTACTTC CASSLTGRGETQYF
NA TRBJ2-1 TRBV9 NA TGTGCCAGCAGCGTAGCTCAGAGCGGGTCCGCCTACAATGAGCAGTTCTTC CASSVAQSGSAYNEQFF
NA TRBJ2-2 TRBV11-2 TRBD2 TGTGCCAGCAGCTTAGTGTCGGTAGCGGGGATCACCGGGGAGCTGTTTTTT CASSLVSVAGITGELFF
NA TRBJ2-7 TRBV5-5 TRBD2 TGTGCCAGCACCAATCTCCTTGGACTAGCGGGAAGGGGGCAGTACTTC CASTNLLGLAGRGQYF
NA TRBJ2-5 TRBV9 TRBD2 TGTGCCAGCAGCGTAGCAGGGACTAGCGAAGAGACCCAGTACTTC CASSVAGTSEETQYF
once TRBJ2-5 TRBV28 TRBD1 TGTGCCAGCAGTCCCCAGACAGGGGCGGGAGAGACCCAGTACTTC CASSPQTGAGETQYF
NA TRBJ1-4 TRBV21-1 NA TGTGCCAGCATCGGAGGGGAAACCTATAATGAAAAACTGTTTTTT CASIGGETYNEKLFF
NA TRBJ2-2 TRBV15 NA TGTGCCACCAGCAGAGTTTGGACATTGAACACCGGGGAGCTGTTTTTT CATSRVWTLNTGELFF